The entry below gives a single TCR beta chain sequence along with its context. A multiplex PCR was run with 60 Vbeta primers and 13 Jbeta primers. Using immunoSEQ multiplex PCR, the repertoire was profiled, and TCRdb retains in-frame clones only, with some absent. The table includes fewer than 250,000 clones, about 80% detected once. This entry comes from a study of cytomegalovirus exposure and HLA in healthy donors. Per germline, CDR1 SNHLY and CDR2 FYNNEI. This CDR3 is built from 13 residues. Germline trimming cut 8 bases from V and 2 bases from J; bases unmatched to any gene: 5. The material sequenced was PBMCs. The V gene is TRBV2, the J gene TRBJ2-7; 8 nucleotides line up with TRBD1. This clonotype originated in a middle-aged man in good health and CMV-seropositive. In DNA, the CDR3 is TGTGCCAGCCACGGACAGGGCGCCTACGAGCAGTACTTC. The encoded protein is CASHGQGAYEQYF.